This TCR beta chain was recovered during a study of blood T cell repertoires in COVID-19 (dated by TCRdb to the early 2020s). A note on the overall study: Samples from collaborators originated in the United States, Italy and Spain and spanned both the acute and convalescent phases of COVID-19. The material from the prospective study consisted of cDNA or gDNA derived from T cells, B-cell-depleted T cells, or PBMCs. Subjects who had been exposed to COVID-19, were actively infected with it, or had recovered from it provided the deeply sampled blood TCRbeta repertoires that made up the dataset. The repertoires were released in a freely available public database meant as a resource for research on the immune response to SARS-CoV-2. The samples were drawn from the first 160 participants of the ongoing ImmuneRACE study and from 950 to 1,500 subjects provided by 6 global collaborators. Nearly every sample came with metadata listing a de-identified subject ID, COVID-19 status, age in years and sex. Where available, HLA class I and class II types were obtained from metadata supplied by the sample provider rather than from assay-based typing. Study-wide findings and limitations: Clinical and demographic metadata were provided uncurated, with the amount varying by source and participant.

Each collaborating institution followed its own protocols to collect whole blood in K2EDTA tubes. For TCRbeta analysis, collaborators shipped samples in one of three forms: frozen whole blood, isolated PBMCs, or DNA extracted from either of those sample types. TCRbeta CDR3 regions were amplified from genomic DNA using the immunoSEQ Assay, a bias-controlled multiplex PCR. The study's processing was this. The number of nucleated cells in each sample was estimated by amplification of reference gene primers within the assay. Sequence reads were collapsed and filtered to measure the absolute abundance of every unique TCRbeta CDR3 rearrangement. For each sample, productive Simpson clonality was calculated by taking the square root of Simpson's diversity index across productive rearrangements. As stored in TCRdb, this immuneACCESS dataset retains in-frame rearrangements with V and J assigned. A fraction of the clones does not appear; measured against another copy, unresolved V genes explain less than half of the discrepancy, and the remainder lacks a known reason. The V and J calls and clone size are taken from that table; D and trimming were inferred from the DNA. The sample yields some 150,000 clones; 76% were counted once. The ten largest make up 4.5% of the sample.

Turning to this clone: The antigen this receptor binds is unknown. A junction boundary mismatches the germline segment, possibly from a read error.

CDR3 length: 20 amino acids, cysteine to phenylalanine. The only DNA kept is the CDR3, 60 bases in frame from the first base. CDR1 and CDR2 are read off the germline V gene (reference sequence) as SSHAT and FNYEAQ. The chain employs TRBV7-7 and TRBJ2-7; the junction holds 10 bases that match TRBD2. The receptor's source is a woman at least 80 years old with active or convalescent COVID-19. The sequenced sample consisted of peripheral blood. The CDR3 in this case is CASSLYVASGGATPAYEQYF. DNA sequence: TGTGCTAGCAGCTTATATGTGGCTAGCGGGGGAGCCACACCTGCCTACGAGCAGTACTTC.